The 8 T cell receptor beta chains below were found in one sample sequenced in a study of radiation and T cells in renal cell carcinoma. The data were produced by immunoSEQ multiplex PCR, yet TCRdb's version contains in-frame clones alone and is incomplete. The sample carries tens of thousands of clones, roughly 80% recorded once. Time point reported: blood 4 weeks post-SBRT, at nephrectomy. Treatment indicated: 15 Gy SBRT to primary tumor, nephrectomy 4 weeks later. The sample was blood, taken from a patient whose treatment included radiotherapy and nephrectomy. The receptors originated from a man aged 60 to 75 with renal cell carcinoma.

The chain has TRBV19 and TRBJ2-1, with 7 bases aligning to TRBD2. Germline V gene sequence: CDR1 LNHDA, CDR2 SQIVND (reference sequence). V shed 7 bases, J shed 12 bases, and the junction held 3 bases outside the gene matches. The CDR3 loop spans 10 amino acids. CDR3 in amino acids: CASTWGGQFF. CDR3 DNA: TGTGCCAGTACCTGGGGGGGGCAGTTCTTC.

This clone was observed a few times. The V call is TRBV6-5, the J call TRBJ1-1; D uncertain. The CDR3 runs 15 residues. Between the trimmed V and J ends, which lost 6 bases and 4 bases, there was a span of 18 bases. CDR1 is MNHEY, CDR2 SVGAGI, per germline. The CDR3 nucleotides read TGTGCCAGCAGCCAACTGCCTGAGGGAGGCACTGAAGCTTTCTTT. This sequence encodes CASSQLPEGGTEAFF.

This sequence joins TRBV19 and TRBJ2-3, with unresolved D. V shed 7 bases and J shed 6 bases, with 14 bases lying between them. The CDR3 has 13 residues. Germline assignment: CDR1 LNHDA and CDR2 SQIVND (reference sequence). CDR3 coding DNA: TGTGCCAGTATCACAAGGATAGGGGATACGCAGTATTTT. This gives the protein CASITRIGDTQYF.

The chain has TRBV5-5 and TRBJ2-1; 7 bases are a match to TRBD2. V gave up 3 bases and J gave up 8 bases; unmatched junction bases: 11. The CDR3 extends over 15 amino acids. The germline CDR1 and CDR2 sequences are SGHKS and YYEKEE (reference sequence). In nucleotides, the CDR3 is TGTGCCAGCAGCTCGGGGGGACTCTTTTTCGATGAGCAGTTCTTC. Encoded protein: CASSSGGLFFDEQFF.

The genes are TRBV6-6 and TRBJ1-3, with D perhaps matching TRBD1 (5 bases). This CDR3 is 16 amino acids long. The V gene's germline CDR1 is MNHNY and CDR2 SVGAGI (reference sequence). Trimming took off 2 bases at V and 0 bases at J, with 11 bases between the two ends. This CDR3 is CASSYGDSNSGNTIYF. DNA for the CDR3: TGTGCCAGCAGTTACGGGGACTCAAACTCTGGAAACACCATATATTTT.

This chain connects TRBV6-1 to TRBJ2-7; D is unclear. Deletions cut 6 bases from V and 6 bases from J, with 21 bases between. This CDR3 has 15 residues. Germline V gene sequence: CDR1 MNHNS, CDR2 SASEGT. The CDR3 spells CASSDPAGLPTEQYF. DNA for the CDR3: TGTGCCAGCAGCGATCCGGCAGGCCTCCCTACCGAGCAGTACTTC.

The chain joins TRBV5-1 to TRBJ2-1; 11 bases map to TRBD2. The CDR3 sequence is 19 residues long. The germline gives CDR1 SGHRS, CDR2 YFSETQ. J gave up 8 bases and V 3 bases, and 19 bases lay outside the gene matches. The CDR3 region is CASSSSSGRGIFPLHEQFF. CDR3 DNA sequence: TGCGCCAGCAGCTCGAGTAGCGGGAGGGGTATCTTCCCGCTTCATGAGCAGTTCTTC.

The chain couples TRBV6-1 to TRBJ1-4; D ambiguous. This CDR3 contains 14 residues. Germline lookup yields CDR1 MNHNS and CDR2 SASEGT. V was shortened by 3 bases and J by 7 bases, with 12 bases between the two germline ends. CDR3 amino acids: CASSEEPRAEKLFF. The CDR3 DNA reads TGTGCCAGCAGTGAGGAGCCCCGGGCTGAAAAACTGTTTTTT.